Listed below are T cell receptor beta chains from one sample, sequenced in a study of cytomegalovirus exposure and HLA in healthy donors. TCRdb's table, derived via immunoSEQ multiplex PCR, lists solely in-frame clones and lacks some. The sample has tens of thousands of clones. The specimen sequenced was PBMCs. The receptors shown here come from a woman in her 30s in good health and CMV-seronegative. Both conserved end residues are part of each CDR3. A D gene is named only where the DNA matches it firmly.

d_call: TRBD2; j_call: TRBJ2-6; v_call: TRBV5-1; cdr3_aa: CASSPTGGAGANVLTF; cdr3_nt: TGCGCCAGCAGCCCCACGGGGGGGGCGGGGGCCAACGTCCTGACTTTC
d_call: TRBD1; j_call: TRBJ1-2; v_call: TRBV6-1; cdr3_aa: CASIGQVYGYTF; cdr3_nt: TGTGCCAGCATTGGACAGGTTTATGGCTACACCTTC
d_call: TRBD2; j_call: TRBJ2-7; v_call: TRBV6-5; cdr3_aa: CASSYASGYEQYF; cdr3_nt: TGTGCCAGCAGTTACGCTAGCGGCTACGAGCAGTACTTC
d_call: -; j_call: TRBJ2-7; v_call: TRBV5-5; cdr3_aa: CASSLGPQTSTYEQYF; cdr3_nt: TGTGCCAGCAGCTTAGGGCCGCAAACTAGCACCTACGAGCAGTACTTC
d_call: -; j_call: TRBJ1-6; v_call: TRBV19; cdr3_aa: CASSMSGSAAGSPLHF; cdr3_nt: TGTGCCAGTAGTATGTCTGGGAGTGCCGCAGGTTCACCCCTCCACTTT
d_call: -; j_call: TRBJ1-2; v_call: TRBV6-1; cdr3_aa: CASSLGPYTF; cdr3_nt: TGTGCCAGCAGCCTGGGCCCCTACACCTTC
d_call: TRBD1; j_call: TRBJ1-1; v_call: TRBV18; cdr3_aa: CASSARDRVGTEAFF; cdr3_nt: TGTGCCAGCTCAGCGCGGGACAGGGTAGGGACTGAAGCTTTCTTT
d_call: TRBD1; j_call: TRBJ1-1; v_call: TRBV7-2; cdr3_aa: CASSQGTGGDLNTEAFF; cdr3_nt: TGTGCCAGCAGCCAGGGGACAGGGGGGGATTTGAACACTGAAGCTTTCTTT
d_call: -; j_call: TRBJ2-7; v_call: TRBV30; cdr3_aa: CAWSVRGAVSYEQYF; cdr3_nt: TGTGCCTGGAGTGTACGGGGGGCGGTTTCCTACGAGCAGTACTTC
d_call: TRBD1; j_call: TRBJ1-5; v_call: TRBV27; cdr3_aa: CASSPQGGGQPQHF; cdr3_nt: TGTGCCAGCAGTCCCCAAGGGGGCGGTCAGCCCCAGCATTTT
d_call: -; j_call: TRBJ2-5; v_call: TRBV30; cdr3_aa: CAWSVFVGERETQYF; cdr3_nt: TGTGCCTGGAGTGTGTTCGTTGGGGAGCGGGAGACCCAGTACTTC
d_call: -; j_call: TRBJ2-2; v_call: TRBV5-5; cdr3_aa: CASSLTGEALTGELFF; cdr3_nt: TGTGCCAGCAGCTTGACGGGAGAGGCCCTCACCGGGGAGCTGTTTTTT
d_call: -; j_call: TRBJ2-5; v_call: TRBV9; cdr3_aa: CASSVDPGSGETQYF; cdr3_nt: TGTGCCAGCAGCGTAGATCCGGGGTCCGGGGAGACCCAGTACTTC
d_call: -; j_call: TRBJ1-2; v_call: TRBV7-8; cdr3_aa: CASSPGGGHHGYTF; cdr3_nt: TGTGCCAGCAGCCCCGGGGGAGGTCATCATGGCTACACCTTC
d_call: TRBD1; j_call: TRBJ2-1; v_call: TRBV9; cdr3_aa: CASSVGDRSYNEQFF; cdr3_nt: TGTGCCAGCAGCGTAGGGGACAGGTCCTACAATGAGCAGTTCTTC
d_call: TRBD2; j_call: TRBJ2-1; v_call: TRBV9; cdr3_aa: CASSEGLAGAYNEQFF; cdr3_nt: TGTGCCAGCAGCGAGGGACTAGCGGGGGCGTACAATGAGCAGTTCTTC
d_call: TRBD2; j_call: TRBJ2-1; v_call: TRBV19; cdr3_aa: CASRPRDYDNEQFF; cdr3_nt: TGTGCCAGTAGACCCCGGGACTACGACAATGAGCAGTTCTTC
d_call: -; j_call: TRBJ2-1; v_call: TRBV15; cdr3_aa: CATSRGHRVNEQFF; cdr3_nt: TGTGCCACCAGCAGAGGGCACAGGGTTAACGAGCAGTTCTTC
d_call: TRBD1; j_call: TRBJ2-6; v_call: TRBV19; cdr3_aa: CASSNPTGRSGANVLTF; cdr3_nt: TGTGCCAGTAGTAATCCGACAGGGAGATCTGGGGCCAACGTCCTGACTTTC
d_call: -; j_call: TRBJ2-1; v_call: TRBV5-6; cdr3_aa: CASSFVGVNEQFF; cdr3_nt: TGTGCCAGCAGCTTTGTCGGGGTGAATGAGCAGTTCTTC
d_call: TRBD1; j_call: TRBJ1-2; v_call: TRBV9; cdr3_aa: CASSVLGQGNGYTF; cdr3_nt: TGTGCCAGCAGCGTACTGGGACAGGGGAACGGCTACACCTTC
d_call: TRBD1; j_call: TRBJ2-3; v_call: TRBV30; cdr3_aa: CAWNSVLQGATDTQYF; cdr3_nt: TGTGCCTGGAATAGCGTCCTACAGGGGGCTACAGATACGCAGTATTTT
d_call: TRBD1; j_call: TRBJ1-2; v_call: TRBV11-2; cdr3_aa: CASSSGTGNYGYTF; cdr3_nt: TGTGCCAGCAGCTCGGGGACAGGAAACTATGGCTACACCTTC
d_call: -; j_call: TRBJ2-7; v_call: TRBV18; cdr3_aa: CASSRQGTPYEQYF; cdr3_nt: TGTGCCAGCTCACGCCAGGGGACCCCCTACGAGCAGTACTTC
d_call: TRBD2; j_call: TRBJ2-1; v_call: TRBV19; cdr3_aa: CASSIIAGGAYNEQFF; cdr3_nt: TGTGCCAGTAGTATTATAGCGGGAGGAGCTTACAATGAGCAGTTCTTC
d_call: -; j_call: TRBJ1-1; v_call: TRBV29-1; cdr3_aa: CSVGRGNTEAFF; cdr3_nt: TGCAGCGTTGGCAGGGGAAACACTGAAGCTTTCTTT
d_call: TRBD1; j_call: TRBJ1-2; v_call: TRBV6-1; cdr3_aa: CASSVGGQGANGYTF; cdr3_nt: TGTGCCAGCAGTGTGGGCGGGCAGGGGGCGAACGGCTACACCTTC
d_call: TRBD1; j_call: TRBJ1-6; v_call: TRBV7-2; cdr3_aa: CASSTNDRGNSPLHF; cdr3_nt: TGTGCCAGCAGCACAAACGACAGGGGCAATTCACCCCTACACTTT
d_call: TRBD2; j_call: TRBJ2-5; v_call: TRBV7-9; cdr3_aa: CASSLAGTSDQETQYF; cdr3_nt: TGTGCCAGCAGCTTAGCCGGGACTAGCGACCAAGAGACCCAGTACTTC
d_call: TRBD1; j_call: TRBJ1-1; v_call: TRBV19; cdr3_aa: CASSIARGSEAFF; cdr3_nt: TGTGCCAGTAGTATCGCCAGGGGGAGTGAAGCTTTCTTT
d_call: -; j_call: TRBJ1-4; v_call: TRBV27; cdr3_aa: CASSLSAPRGTNEKLFF; cdr3_nt: TGTGCCAGCAGTTTATCGGCCCCCCGAGGAACTAATGAAAAACTGTTTTTT
d_call: -; j_call: TRBJ2-7; v_call: TRBV7-6; cdr3_aa: CASSLSAGETVQYF; cdr3_nt: TGTGCCAGCAGCTTATCGGCAGGGGAAACGGTGCAGTACTTC
d_call: TRBD2; j_call: TRBJ2-3; v_call: TRBV6-1; cdr3_aa: CASRASGVTDKQYF; cdr3_nt: TGTGCCAGCAGAGCTAGCGGGGTCACAGATAAGCAGTATTTT
d_call: TRBD1; j_call: TRBJ2-3; v_call: TRBV5-1; cdr3_aa: CASTGTGGLDTQYF; cdr3_nt: TGCGCCAGCACCGGGACAGGGGGTCTAGATACGCAGTATTTT
d_call: -; j_call: TRBJ1-2; v_call: TRBV6-6; cdr3_aa: CASSYSGHDYGYTF; cdr3_nt: TGTGCCAGCAGTTACTCGGGCCATGACTATGGCTACACCTTC
d_call: TRBD2; j_call: TRBJ2-7; v_call: TRBV15; cdr3_aa: CATSRGAGDLYEQYF; cdr3_nt: TGTGCCACCAGCAGAGGAGCGGGGGACCTCTACGAGCAGTACTTC
d_call: TRBD2; j_call: TRBJ2-1; v_call: TRBV5-6; cdr3_aa: CASSLALAGDNEQFF; cdr3_nt: TGTGCCAGCAGCTTGGCACTAGCGGGAGACAATGAGCAGTTCTTC
d_call: -; j_call: TRBJ2-6; v_call: TRBV10-2; cdr3_aa: CASKGSAGANVLTF; cdr3_nt: TGCGCCAGCAAGGGGTCGGCTGGGGCCAACGTCCTGACTTTC
d_call: -; j_call: TRBJ2-2; v_call: TRBV29-1; cdr3_aa: CSGGSSTGELFF; cdr3_nt: TGCAGCGGAGGGTCGAGCACCGGGGAGCTGTTTTTT
d_call: -; j_call: TRBJ2-7; v_call: TRBV5-1; cdr3_aa: CASSLDRTIYEQYF; cdr3_nt: TGCGCCAGCAGCTTGGACAGGACGATCTACGAGCAGTACTTC